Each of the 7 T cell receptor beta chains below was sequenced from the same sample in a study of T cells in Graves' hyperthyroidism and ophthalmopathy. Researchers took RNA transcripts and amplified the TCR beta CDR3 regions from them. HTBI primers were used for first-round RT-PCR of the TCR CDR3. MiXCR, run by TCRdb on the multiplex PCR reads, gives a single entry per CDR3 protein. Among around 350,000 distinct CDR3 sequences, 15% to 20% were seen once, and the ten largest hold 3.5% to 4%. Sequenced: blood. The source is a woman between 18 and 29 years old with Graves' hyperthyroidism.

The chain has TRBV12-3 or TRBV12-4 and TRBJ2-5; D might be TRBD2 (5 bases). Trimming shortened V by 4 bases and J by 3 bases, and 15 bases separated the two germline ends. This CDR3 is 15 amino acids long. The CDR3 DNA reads TGTGCCAGCAGTTCCTGGACTGTACCTAAAGAGACCCAGTACTTC. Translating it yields CASSSWTVPKETQYF.

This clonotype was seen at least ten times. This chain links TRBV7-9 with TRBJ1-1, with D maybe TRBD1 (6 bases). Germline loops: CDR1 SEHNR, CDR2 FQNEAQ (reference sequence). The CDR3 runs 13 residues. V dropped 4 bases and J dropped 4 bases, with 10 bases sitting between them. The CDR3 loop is CASSSGQSTEAFF. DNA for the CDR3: TGTGCCAGCAGCTCGGGACAATCCACTGAAGCTTTCTTT. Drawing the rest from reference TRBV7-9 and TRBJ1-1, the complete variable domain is DTGVSQNPRHKITKRGQNVTFRCDPISEHNRLYWYRQTLGQGPEFLTYFQNEAQLEKSRLLSDRFSAERPKGSFSTLEIQRTEQGDSAMYLCASSSGQSTEAFFGQGTRLTVV.

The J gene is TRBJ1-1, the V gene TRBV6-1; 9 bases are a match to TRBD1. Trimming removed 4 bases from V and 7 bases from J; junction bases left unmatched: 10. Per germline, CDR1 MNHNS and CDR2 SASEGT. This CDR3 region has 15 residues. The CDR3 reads CASSGRDRENSEAFF. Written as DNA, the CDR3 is TGTGCCAGCAGTGGCCGGGACAGGGAGAATAGTGAAGCTTTCTTT.

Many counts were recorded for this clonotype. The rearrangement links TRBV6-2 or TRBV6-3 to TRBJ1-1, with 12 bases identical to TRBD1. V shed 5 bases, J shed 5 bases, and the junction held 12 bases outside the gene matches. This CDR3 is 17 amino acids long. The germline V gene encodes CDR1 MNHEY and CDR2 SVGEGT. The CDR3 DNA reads TGTGCCAGCAGTCCTCCGGGACAGGGGGCGCGTGGGACTGAAGCTTTCTTT. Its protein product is CASSPPGQGARGTEAFF.

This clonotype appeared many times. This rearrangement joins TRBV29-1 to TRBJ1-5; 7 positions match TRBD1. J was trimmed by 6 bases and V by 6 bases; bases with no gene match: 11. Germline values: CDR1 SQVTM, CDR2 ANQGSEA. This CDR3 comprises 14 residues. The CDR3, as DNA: TGCAGCGTCAGTACCGGGACAGCCGGTCAGCCCCAGCATTTT. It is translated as CSVSTGTAGQPQHF.

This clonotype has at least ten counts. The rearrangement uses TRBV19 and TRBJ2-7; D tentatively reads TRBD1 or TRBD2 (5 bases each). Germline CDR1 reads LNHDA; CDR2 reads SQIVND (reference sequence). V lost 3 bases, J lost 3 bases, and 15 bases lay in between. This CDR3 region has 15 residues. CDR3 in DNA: TGTGCCAGTAGTATTATTTATGGGACCTACTACGAGCAGTACTTC. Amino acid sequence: CASSIIYGTYYEQYF.

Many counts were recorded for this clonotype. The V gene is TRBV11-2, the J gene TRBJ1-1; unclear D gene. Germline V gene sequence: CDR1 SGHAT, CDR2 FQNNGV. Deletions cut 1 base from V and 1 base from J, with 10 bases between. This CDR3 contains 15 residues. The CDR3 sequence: CASSLVPAPNTEAFF. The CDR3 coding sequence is TGTGCCAGCAGCTTAGTACCGGCCCCGAACACTGAAGCTTTCTTT.